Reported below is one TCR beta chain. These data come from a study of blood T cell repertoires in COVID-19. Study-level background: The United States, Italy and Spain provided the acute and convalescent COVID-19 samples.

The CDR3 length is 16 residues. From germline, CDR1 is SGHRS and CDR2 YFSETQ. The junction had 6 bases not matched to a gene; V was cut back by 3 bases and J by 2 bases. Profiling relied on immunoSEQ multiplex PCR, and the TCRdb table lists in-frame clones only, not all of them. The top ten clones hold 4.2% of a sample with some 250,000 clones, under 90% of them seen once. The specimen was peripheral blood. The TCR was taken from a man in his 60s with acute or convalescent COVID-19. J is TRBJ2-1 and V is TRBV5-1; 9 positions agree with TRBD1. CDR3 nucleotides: TGCGCCAGCAGCTGGGGGACAGGGAGGACCTACAATGAGCAGTTCTTC. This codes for CASSWGTGRTYNEQFF.